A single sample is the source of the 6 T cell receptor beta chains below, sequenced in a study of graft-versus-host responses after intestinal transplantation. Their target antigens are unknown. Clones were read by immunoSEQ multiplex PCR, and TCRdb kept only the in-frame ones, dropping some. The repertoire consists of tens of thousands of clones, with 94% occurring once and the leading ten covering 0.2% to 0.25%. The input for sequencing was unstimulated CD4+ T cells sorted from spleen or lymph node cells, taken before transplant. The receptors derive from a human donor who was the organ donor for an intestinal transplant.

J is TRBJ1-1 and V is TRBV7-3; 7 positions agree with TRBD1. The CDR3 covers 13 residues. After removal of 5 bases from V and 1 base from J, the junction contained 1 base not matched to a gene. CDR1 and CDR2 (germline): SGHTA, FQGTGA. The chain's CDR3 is CASSRTGNTEAFF. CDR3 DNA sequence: TGTGCCAGCAGCAGGACAGGGAACACTGAAGCTTTCTTT.

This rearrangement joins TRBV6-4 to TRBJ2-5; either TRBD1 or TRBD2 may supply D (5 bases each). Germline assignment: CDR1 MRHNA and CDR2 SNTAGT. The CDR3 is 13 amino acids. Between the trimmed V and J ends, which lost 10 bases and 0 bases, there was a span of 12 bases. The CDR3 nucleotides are TGTGCCAACAAACCGGGGCACCAAGAGACCCAGTACTTC. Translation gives CANKPGHQETQYF.

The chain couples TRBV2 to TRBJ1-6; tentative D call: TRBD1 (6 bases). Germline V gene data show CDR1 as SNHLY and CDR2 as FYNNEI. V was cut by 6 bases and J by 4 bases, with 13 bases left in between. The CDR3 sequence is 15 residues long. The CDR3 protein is CASRTGHPYNSPLHF. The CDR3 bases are TGTGCCAGCAGGACAGGCCACCCATATAATTCACCCCTCCACTTT.

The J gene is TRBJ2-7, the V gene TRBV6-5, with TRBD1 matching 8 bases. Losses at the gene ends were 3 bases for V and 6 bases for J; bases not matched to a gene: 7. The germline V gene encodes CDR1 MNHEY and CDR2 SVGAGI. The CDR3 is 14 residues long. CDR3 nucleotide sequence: TGTGCCAGCAGTTATCAGGGGGCGCTGTCCGAGCAGTACTTC. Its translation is CASSYQGALSEQYF.

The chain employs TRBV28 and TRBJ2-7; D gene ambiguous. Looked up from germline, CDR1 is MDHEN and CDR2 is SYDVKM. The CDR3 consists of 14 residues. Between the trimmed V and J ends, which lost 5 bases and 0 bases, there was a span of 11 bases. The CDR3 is CASSTRPSSYEQYF. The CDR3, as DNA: TGTGCCAGCAGTACCCGGCCGAGCTCCTACGAGCAGTACTTC.

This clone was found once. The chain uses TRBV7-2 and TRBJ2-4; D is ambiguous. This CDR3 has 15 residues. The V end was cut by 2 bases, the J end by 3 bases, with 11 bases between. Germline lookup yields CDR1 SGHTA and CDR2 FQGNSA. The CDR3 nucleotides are TGTGCCAGCAGCTTAAGTCATGTGGACAAAAACATTCAGTACTTC. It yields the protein CASSLSHVDKNIQYF.